What follows describes a single TCR beta chain. As yet, its antigen is unknown. Libraries were prepared by immunoSEQ multiplex PCR; TCRdb keeps only in-frame clonotypes and omits some of them. The data show approximately 65,000 clones, roughly 74% seen once. The data belong to a study of vaccination effects on CD4 cells after COVID-19. Overall study findings and caveats: Only a few convalescent patients and no early post-infection timepoints featured in the study.

The ends lost 2 bases at V and 3 bases at J; junction bases unmatched: 10. Germline-derived CDR1 and CDR2 are SGHTA and FQGNSA. The CDR3 length is 19 residues. Expansion of antigen-specific CD4+ T cells with viral peptide pools was carried out by the ViraFEST assay before sequencing. Culture lasted about 10 days before CD4+ T cell isolation. Each participant was administered two doses of either the BNT162b2 or the mRNA-1273 vaccine. Fresh IL-2-containing medium replaced half the medium on days 3 and 7. This rearrangement joins TRBV7-2 to TRBJ2-4; 13 bases line up with TRBD2. The receptor was derived from a human donor who received a COVID-19 vaccine. Material: CD4+ T cells from PBMCs cultured with HCoV-229E spike peptides, obtained after COVID-19 vaccination. In DNA, the CDR3 is TGTGCCAGCAGCTTATTCACTAGCGGGGGGGCCTATGGCAAAAACATTCAGTACTTC. Translation: CASSLFTSGGAYGKNIQYF. The variable domain in full, completed from reference TRBV7-2 and TRBJ2-4, reads GAGVSQSPSNKVTEKGKDVELRCDPISGHTALYWYRQSLGQGLEFLIYFQGNSAPDKSGLPSDRFSAERTGGSVSTLTIQRTQQEDSAVYLCASSLFTSGGAYGKNIQYFGAGTRLSVL.